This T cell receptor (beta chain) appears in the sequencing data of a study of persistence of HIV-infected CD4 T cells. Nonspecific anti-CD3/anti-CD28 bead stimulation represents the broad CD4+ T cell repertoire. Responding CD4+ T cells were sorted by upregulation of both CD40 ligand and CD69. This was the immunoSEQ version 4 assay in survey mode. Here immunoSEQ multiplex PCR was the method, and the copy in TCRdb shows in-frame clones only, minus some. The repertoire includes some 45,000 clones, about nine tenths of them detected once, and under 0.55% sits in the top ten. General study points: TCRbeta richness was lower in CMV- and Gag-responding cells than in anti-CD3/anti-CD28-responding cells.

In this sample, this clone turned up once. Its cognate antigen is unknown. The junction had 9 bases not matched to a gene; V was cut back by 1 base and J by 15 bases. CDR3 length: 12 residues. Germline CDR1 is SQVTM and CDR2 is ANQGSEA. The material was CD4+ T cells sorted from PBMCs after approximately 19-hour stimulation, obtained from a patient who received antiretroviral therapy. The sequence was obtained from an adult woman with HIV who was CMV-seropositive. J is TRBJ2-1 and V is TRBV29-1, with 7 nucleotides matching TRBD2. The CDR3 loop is CSVEVSSTSRFF. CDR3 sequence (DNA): TGCAGCGTTGAAGTCTCATCGACTAGCCGGTTCTTC.